The 19 T cell receptor beta chains reported below all come from one sample, sequenced in a study of cytomegalovirus exposure and HLA in healthy donors. This table comes from immunoSEQ multiplex PCR, and its TCRdb copy is limited to in-frame clones, with some not included. Of some 100,000 clones listed, approximately 85% are singletons. The material sequenced was PBMCs. The receptors come from a man aged 18 to 29 in good health and CMV-seronegative.

CDR3 sequence reads: CASSVNRVNSPLHF. CDR3 coding DNA: TGTGCCAGCAGCGTAAACAGGGTCAATTCACCCCTCCACTTT. The J gene is TRBJ1-6, the V gene TRBV9; D may be TRBD1 (6 bases). From germline, CDR1 is SGDLS and CDR2 YYNGEE. V lost 1 base and J lost 7, with 9 bases in between. There are 14 residues in the CDR3. Looking up the rest from reference TRBV9 and TRBJ1-6 gives the full variable domain: DSGVTQTPKHLITATGQRVTLRCSPRSGDLSVYWYQQSLDQGLQFLIQYYNGEERAKGNILERFSAQQFPDLHSELNLSSLELGDSALYFCASSVNRVNSPLHFGNGTRLTVT.

The rearrangement uses TRBV21-1 and TRBJ2-2; TRBD1 was called by the table and not checked on the DNA. TRBV21-1 is marked as a pseudogene. The CDR3 is 18 residues long. The CDR3 DNA reads as TGTGCCAGCAGCAAAGGTCGAGGACAGCACTCGAACACCGGGGAGCTGTTTTTT. It translates to CASSKGRGQHSNTGELFF.

The rearrangement uses TRBV7-8 and TRBJ2-7, with D hard to call. The germline V and J ends were trimmed by 2 bases and 4 bases, with 6 bases remaining between them. CDR1 is SGHVS, CDR2 FQNEAQ, per germline. The CDR3 covers 12 residues. Here the CDR3 reads CASSLTSYEQYF. CDR3 DNA: TGTGCCAGCAGCTTAACGAGTTACGAGCAGTACTTC.

This chain uses TRBV30 with TRBJ2-1; possibly TRBD1 for D (5 bases). Looked up from germline, CDR1 is GTSNPN and CDR2 is SVGIG (reference sequence). The CDR3 spans 14 residues. V lost 0 bases to trimming and J lost 12 bases, with 18 bases between them. The CDR3 DNA sequence: TGTGCCTGGAGTGTCCGTGGGGCAAAAACGGTGCAGTTCTTC. Protein: CAWSVRGAKTVQFF.

The chain has TRBV30 and TRBJ1-2; possibly TRBD1 for D (5 bases). The CDR3 has 10 residues. The germline CDR1 and CDR2 sequences are GTSNPN and SVGIG (reference sequence). V was trimmed by 8 bases and J by 8 bases, leaving 12 bases between them. As DNA, the CDR3 is TGTGCCCTGACAGCCACGGGCTACACCTTC. Translating it yields CALTATGYTF.

This clone was recorded a few times. This chain connects TRBV19 to TRBJ1-2, with 9 bases that match TRBD1. This CDR3 contains 13 residues. V lost 4 bases, J lost 7 bases, and 4 bases stayed unmatched. Germline CDR1 is LNHDA and CDR2 is SQIVND (reference sequence). CDR3 nucleotide sequence: TGTGCCAGTAGTAGGGGGACAGGGTTTGGCTACACCTTC. This encodes CASSRGTGFGYTF. The complete variable domain, with remaining parts taken from reference TRBV19 and TRBJ1-2, reads DGGITQSPKYLFRKEGQNVTLSCEQNLNHDAMYWYRQDPGQGLRLIYYSQIVNDFQKGDIAEGYSVSREKKESFPLTVTSAQKNPTAFYLCASSRGTGFGYTFGSGTRLTVV.

The chain employs TRBV9 and TRBJ2-7, with a tentative D call TRBD1 (6 bases). The V and J ends lost 4 bases and 3 bases respectively, with 14 bases between them. The germline CDR1 and CDR2 sequences are SGDLS and YYNGEE. CDR3 length equals 14 residues. As DNA, the CDR3 is TGTGCCAGCAGCAGCCGGGACATCGACTACGAGCAGTACTTC. Protein sequence: CASSSRDIDYEQYF.

This clone showed up just a few times. The V and J genes are TRBV15 and TRBJ2-7; 11 positions agree with TRBD2. V was clipped by 1 base and J by 0 bases; unmatched bases: 5. The CDR3 extends over 17 amino acids. Germline CDR1 is LNHNV and CDR2 is YYDKDF (reference sequence). The DNA of the CDR3 is TGTGCCACCAGCAGAGTAGCTAGCGGGAGGAGCTCCTACGAGCAGTACTTC. This encodes CATSRVASGRSSYEQYF.

The chain has TRBV7-6 and TRBJ1-5; D perhaps matches TRBD1 (6 bases). V was trimmed by 5 bases and J by 2 bases, leaving 16 bases between them. The CDR3 has 16 amino acids. Per the germline V gene, CDR1 is SGHVS and CDR2 is FNYEAQ. The CDR3 spells CASSRSQGIGNQPQHF. The CDR3, as DNA: TGTGCCAGCAGCCGTTCACAGGGAATCGGCAATCAGCCCCAGCATTTT.

This chain uses TRBV5-8 with TRBJ2-1; D is unclear. The V end lost 0 bases, the J end lost 0 bases, and 7 bases lay between the germline ends. CDR3 length equals 15 residues. Germline V gene lookup returns CDR1 SGHTS and CDR2 YDEGEE. CDR3 sequence (DNA): TGTGCCAGCAGCTTGGCCCCGAGCTCCTACAATGAGCAGTTCTTC. This sequence encodes CASSLAPSSYNEQFF. The variable domain in full, with the rest retrieved from reference TRBV5-8 and TRBJ2-1, is EAGVTQSPTHLIKTRGQQATLRCSPISGHTSVYWYQQALGLGLQFLLWYDEGEERNRGNFPPRFSGRQFPNYSSELNVNALELEDSALYLCASSLAPSSYNEQFFGPGTRLTVL.

CDR3: CASSLGGGQGTNEKLFF. The CDR3 nucleotides read TGTGCCAGCAGCCTTGGGGGGGGACAGGGGACTAATGAAAAACTGTTTTTT. The chain employs TRBV7-9 and TRBJ1-4; TRBD1 agrees at 10 bases. This CDR3 has 17 amino acids. The germline CDR1 and CDR2 sequences are SEHNR and FQNEAQ (reference sequence). J gave up 2 bases and V 5 bases, and 8 bases lay outside the gene matches. Full variable domain (outside the CDR3, taken from reference TRBV7-9 and TRBJ1-4): DTGVSQNPRHKITKRGQNVTFRCDPISEHNRLYWYRQTLGQGPEFLTYFQNEAQLEKSRLLSDRFSAERPKGSFSTLEIQRTEQGDSAMYLCASSLGGGQGTNEKLFFGSGTQLSVL.

This clone was counted between two and nine times. This chain connects TRBV6-5 to TRBJ1-6; D is perhaps TRBD1 (6 bases). With 2 bases removed from V and 10 bases from J, the gap between germline ends came to 12 bases. Germline CDR1 reads MNHEY; CDR2 reads SVGAGI. This CDR3 has 14 residues. CDR3 amino acids: CASSYNRDLSPLHF. The CDR3 bases are TGTGCCAGCAGTTACAACAGGGATTTGTCACCCCTCCACTTT.

V usage is TRBV2 and J usage is TRBJ2-2, with a weak D call TRBD1 (5 bases). V lost 3 bases to trimming and J lost 1 base, with 9 bases between them. The CDR3 extends over 15 amino acids. Germline V gene data show CDR1 as SNHLY and CDR2 as FYNNEI. The CDR3 nucleotides are TGTGCCAGCAGTGAGACAGCGATGAACACCGGGGAGCTGTTTTTT. Amino acids: CASSETAMNTGELFF.

This clone was counted once. The V and J genes are TRBV28 and TRBJ2-7; TRBD1 matches at 7 bases. Germline V gene data show CDR1 as MDHEN and CDR2 as SYDVKM. V lost 6 bases to trimming and J lost 0 bases; unmatched junction nucleotides: 8. The CDR3 totals 15 residues. The CDR3 nucleotides read TGTGCCAGCAGGGACAACGGGGACAGCTCCTACGAGCAGTACTTC. Its protein product is CASRDNGDSSYEQYF.

J is TRBJ2-2 and V is TRBV6-5; unclear D gene. The germline V and J ends were trimmed by 5 bases and 5 bases, with 9 bases remaining between them. The CDR3 contains 13 residues. Germline V gene sequence: CDR1 MNHEY, CDR2 SVGAGI. The CDR3 region has the DNA TGTGCCAGCAGTCCTCCCGCGACCGGGGAGCTGTTTTTT. Translating gives CASSPPATGELFF.

This clone was counted a single time. The J gene is TRBJ2-1, the V gene TRBV7-6; the D is unclear. From germline, CDR1 is SGHVS and CDR2 FNYEAQ. There are 13 residues in the CDR3. Trimming pared 5 bases from V and 3 bases from J, leaving 8 bases between. The CDR3 sequence is CASSVSVYNEQFF. The CDR3 DNA reads as TGTGCCAGCAGCGTAAGCGTCTACAATGAGCAGTTCTTC.

The rearrangement joins TRBV25-1 to TRBJ1-2, with a possible D match to TRBD1 (5 bases). Germline V gene data show CDR1 as MGHDK and CDR2 as SYGVNS. Trimming took 8 bases from V and 2 from J, leaving 12 bases between them. The CDR3 length is 13 residues. The DNA of the CDR3 is TGTGCCAGCGGGCGGGGGGGGAACTATGGCTACACCTTC. Its protein is CASGRGGNYGYTF.

This CDR3 is CASSPGVIQYF. The CDR3 region has the DNA TGTGCCAGCAGCCCAGGGGTGATCCAGTACTTC. V gene TRBV11-2 combines with J gene TRBJ2-7; TRBD1 is a possible D gene (6 bases). The germline V gene has CDR1 SGHAT and CDR2 FQNNGV. The CDR3 sequence is 11 residues long. Trimming took off 5 bases at V and 10 bases at J, with 12 bases between the two ends.

The V and J genes are TRBV19 and TRBJ2-7, with 8 bases aligning to TRBD1. V shed 4 bases, J shed 1 base, and the junction held 3 bases outside the gene matches. CDR1 and CDR2 (germline): LNHDA, SQIVND (reference sequence). The length of the CDR3 is 14 residues. CDR3 DNA: TGTGCCAGTAGTAGACAGGGGCCTTCCTACGAGCAGTACTTC. This translates into CASSRQGPSYEQYF.